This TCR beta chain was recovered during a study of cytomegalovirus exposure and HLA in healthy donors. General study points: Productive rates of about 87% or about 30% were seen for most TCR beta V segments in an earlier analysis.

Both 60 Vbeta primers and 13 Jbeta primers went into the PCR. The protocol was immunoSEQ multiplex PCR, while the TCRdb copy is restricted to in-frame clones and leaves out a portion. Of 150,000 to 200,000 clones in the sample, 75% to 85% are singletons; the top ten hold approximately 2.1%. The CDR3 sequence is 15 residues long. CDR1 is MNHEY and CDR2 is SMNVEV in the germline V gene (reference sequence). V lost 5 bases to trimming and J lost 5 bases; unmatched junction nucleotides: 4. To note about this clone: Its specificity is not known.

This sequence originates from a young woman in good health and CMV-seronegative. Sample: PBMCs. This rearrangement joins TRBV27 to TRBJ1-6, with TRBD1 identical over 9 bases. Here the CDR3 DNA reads TGTGCCAGCAGTCCCGGGGACAGGGATAATTCACCCCTCCACTTT. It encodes CASSPGDRDNSPLHF.